A single sample is the source of the 32 T cell receptor beta chains below, sequenced in a study of blood T cell repertoires in COVID-19. Measured with immunoSEQ multiplex PCR; TCRdb has only the in-frame clones, and not every one. The table shows 150,000 to 200,000 clones, with roughly 84% occurring only once. What was sequenced was peripheral blood. Source of these receptors: a human donor with acute or convalescent COVID-19. The donor label of this sample is uncertain.

This chain links TRBV3-1 (or the pseudogene TRBV3-2) with TRBJ2-7, with TRBD2 identical over 8 bases. The length of the CDR3 is 14 residues. V shed 0 bases and J 10 bases; nucleotides not matched to a gene: 8. CDR1 is LGHDT and CDR2 is YNNKEL in the germline V gene (reference sequence). The CDR3 region is CASSQEEGGGIQYF. In DNA form, the CDR3 reads TGTGCCAGCAGCCAAGAGGAGGGCGGGGGGATACAGTACTTC.

The chain employs TRBV6-5 and TRBJ2-2; possible D gene TRBD1, 6 bases. CDR1 MNHEY and CDR2 SVGAGI come from the germline V gene. V gave up 6 bases and J gave up 2 bases, with 10 bases separating them. The CDR3 is made up of 14 amino acids. For the CDR3, the DNA is TGTGCCAGCAGGAAACAGGGAAACACCGGGGAGCTGTTTTTT. Its protein is CASRKQGNTGELFF.

V and J are TRBV6-1 and TRBJ1-1, with a weak D call TRBD1 (5 bases). Germline V gene sequence: CDR1 MNHNS, CDR2 SASEGT. The CDR3 loop spans 14 amino acids. With 2 bases removed from V and 0 bases from J, the gap between germline ends came to 7 bases. For the CDR3, the DNA is TGTGCCAGCAGTGAATGGGGGGTGAACACTGAAGCTTTCTTT. It specifies CASSEWGVNTEAFF.

The rearrangement uses TRBV3-1 (or the pseudogene TRBV3-2) and TRBJ1-1; 8 nucleotides line up with TRBD1. The CDR3 has 16 residues. Germline CDR1 is LGHDT and CDR2 is YNNKEL (reference sequence). J gave up 2 bases and V 4 bases, and 9 bases lay outside the gene matches. The DNA for the CDR3 is TGTGCCAGCAGCCTCGCCGGGACAGGACTCAACACTGAAGCTTTCTTT. Protein sequence: CASSLAGTGLNTEAFF.

V usage is TRBV30 and J usage is TRBJ2-7; D perhaps matches TRBD1 (6 bases). V lost 0 bases and J lost 2, with 14 bases in between. Per germline, CDR1 GTSNPN and CDR2 SVGIG (reference sequence). CDR3 length: 15 residues. In nucleotides, the CDR3 is TGTGCCTGGAGTGTACGGTCGAAGGGGGCCTACGAGCAGTACTTC. Translated: CAWSVRSKGAYEQYF.

This chain connects TRBV2 to TRBJ2-1, with D possibly TRBD2 on 5 matching bases. V shed 6 bases and J shed 1 base, with 13 bases lying between them. The CDR3 is 15 residues long. Germline assignment: CDR1 SNHLY and CDR2 FYNNEI. CDR3 sequence: CASRITRSSYNEQFF. The CDR3 nucleotides read TGTGCCAGCAGGATCACTAGGTCGTCCTACAATGAGCAGTTCTTC.

The chain recombines TRBV28 with TRBJ2-7, with D tentatively TRBD1 (5 bases). CDR1 and CDR2 (germline): MDHEN, SYDVKM. There are 16 residues in the CDR3. V was trimmed by 6 bases and J by 2 bases, leaving 20 bases between them. CDR3 loop: CASSSPGQAGTYEQYF. The CDR3 DNA reads as TGTGCCAGCAGCTCGCCTGGACAAGCCGGAACCTACGAGCAGTACTTC.

The chain recombines TRBV12-3 or TRBV12-4 with TRBJ1-1, with D perhaps TRBD1 (6 bases). Trimming left V 5 bases short and J 7 bases short, with 14 bases between. CDR3 length equals 13 residues. The CDR3: CASSLQGNVEAFF. In nucleotides, the CDR3 is TGTGCCAGCAGTCTACAGGGAAACGTTGAAGCTTTCTTT.

The V gene is TRBV10-3, the J gene TRBJ1-6, with 11 nucleotides matching TRBD1. Germline V gives CDR1 ENHRY, CDR2 SYGVKD. V lost 6 bases, J lost 8 bases, and 9 bases stayed unmatched. There are 16 residues in the CDR3. CDR3 in amino acids: CAIRGTGGGPDSPLHF. The CDR3 bases are TGTGCCATCAGGGGGACAGGGGGAGGCCCAGATTCACCCCTCCACTTT.

This clone was counted a single time. Written as DNA, the CDR3 is TGTGCCAGCAGCGCCGGGACAGGGGGTTCATACGAGCAGTACTTC. Protein sequence: CASSAGTGGSYEQYF. The chain recombines TRBV2 with TRBJ2-7; TRBD1 matches 11 bases. The junction had 8 bases not matched to a gene; V was cut back by 6 bases and J by 4 bases. Germline V gene data show CDR1 as SNHLY and CDR2 as FYNNEI. The CDR3 covers 15 residues.

The sample holds one count of this clone. V usage is TRBV3-1 (or the pseudogene TRBV3-2) and J usage is TRBJ2-5, with D tentatively TRBD2 (6 bases). There are 14 residues in the CDR3. CDR1 and CDR2 from the germline V gene are LGHDT and YNNKEL (reference sequence). V shed 3 bases and J shed 7 bases, with 15 bases lying between them. The CDR3 spells CASSHWEERGTQYF. Here the CDR3 DNA reads TGTGCCAGCAGCCATTGGGAGGAAAGAGGGACCCAGTACTTC.

For the CDR3, the DNA is TGTGCCAGCAGCAAAGAGGGCAGGGGAGGGGAGACCCAGTACTTC. Its protein is CASSKEGRGGETQYF. The chain carries TRBV21-1 and TRBJ2-5; TRBD2 is the table's D call and was not checked against the DNA. TRBV21-1 constitutes a pseudogene. The CDR3 runs to 15 residues.

The V and J genes are TRBV7-8 and TRBJ1-2; D is ambiguous. Germline V CDR1 and CDR2: SGHVS, FQNEAQ. V was clipped by 0 bases and J by 2 bases, with 4 bases between them. The CDR3 contains 13 residues. The CDR3 DNA follows: TGTGCCAGCAGCTTAGCTCTCAACTATGGCTACACCTTC. Translation: CASSLALNYGYTF.

This chain links TRBV2 with TRBJ1-1; 8 nucleotides line up with TRBD1. Germline V gene data show CDR1 as SNHLY and CDR2 as FYNNEI. The length of the CDR3 is 15 residues. Trimming took 0 bases from V and 4 from J; bases not matched to a gene: 4. The CDR3 loop reads CASSEAQGAATEAFF. The CDR3 DNA is TGTGCCAGCAGTGAAGCTCAGGGGGCAGCCACTGAAGCTTTCTTT. Variable domain in full (rest from reference TRBV2 and TRBJ1-1): EPEVTQTPSHQVTQMGQEVILRCVPISNHLYFYWYRQILGQKVEFLVSFYNNEISEKSEIFDDQFSVERPDGSNFTLKIRSTKLEDSAMYFCASSEAQGAATEAFFGQGTRLTVV.

This chain uses TRBV18 with TRBJ2-2; TRBD1 aligns across 8 bases. Losses at the gene ends were 5 bases for V and 1 base for J; bases not matched to a gene: 3. Germline V gene lookup returns CDR1 KGHSH and CDR2 LQKENI. This CDR3 has 15 residues. CDR3: CASSLGQGNTGELFF. CDR3 nucleotides: TGTGCCAGCTCATTAGGACAGGGGAACACCGGGGAGCTGTTTTTT.

The V and J genes are TRBV9 and TRBJ1-2; D remains unclear. Germline V CDR1 and CDR2: SGDLS, YYNGEE. V was shortened by 3 bases and J by 6 bases, with 21 bases between the two germline ends. The CDR3 is 16 residues long. The CDR3 reads CASSASTRRRIDGYTF. The CDR3 region has the DNA TGTGCCAGCAGCGCTTCGACTCGAAGGCGAATCGATGGCTACACCTTC.

V gene TRBV5-5 combines with J gene TRBJ2-2; no firm D call. Germline CDR1 is SGHKS and CDR2 is YYEKEE (reference sequence). V dropped 0 bases and J dropped 3 bases, with 6 bases sitting between them. This CDR3 spans 14 amino acids. CDR3 sequence: CASSLGLYTGELFF. For the CDR3, the DNA is TGTGCCAGCAGCTTGGGTCTGTACACCGGGGAGCTGTTTTTT.

CDR3 protein: CASSQGTGPSSYEQYF. The CDR3 coding sequence is TGTGCCAGCAGCCAAGGGACAGGTCCGAGCTCCTACGAGCAGTACTTC. The chain carries TRBV3-1 (or the pseudogene TRBV3-2) and TRBJ2-7; TRBD1 matches 7 bases. Per the germline V gene, CDR1 is LGHDT and CDR2 is YNNKEL (reference sequence). Unmatched junction bases numbered 6, after V lost 1 base and J lost 0 bases. The CDR3 runs to 16 residues.

This clone came up once. This sequence may be a read error, since a much larger clone differs from it by one base. Other DNA sequences in the same sample also yield this CDR3. The rearrangement links TRBV11-3 to TRBJ2-7; D remains unclear. CDR1 is SGHNT, CDR2 YENEEA, per germline. The CDR3 consists of 12 residues. Trimming left V 0 bases short and J 5 bases short, with 5 bases between. CDR3 sequence: CASSLDRDEQYF. The CDR3 region has the DNA TGTGCCAGCAGCTTAGACCGGGACGAGCAGTACTTC.

This chain connects TRBV28 to TRBJ1-2, with a possible D match to TRBD1 (6 bases). V was pared by 0 bases and J by 1 base, with 15 bases between. Germline V gene data show CDR1 as MDHEN and CDR2 as SYDVKM. This CDR3 contains 17 residues. The CDR3 coding sequence is TGTGCCAGCAGTTTATGGGCAGGGGCAACCCGTAACTATGGCTACACCTTC. Translated, it gives CASSLWAGATRNYGYTF.

This clone was seen only a few times. This chain joins TRBV28 and TRBJ1-2, with a weak D call TRBD1 (6 bases). The CDR3 consists of 13 residues. Trimming took 7 bases from V and 4 from J, leaving 13 bases between them. Per germline, CDR1 MDHEN and CDR2 SYDVKM. This chain's CDR3 is CASTQGSSYGYTF. CDR3 nucleotide sequence: TGTGCCAGCACTCAGGGGTCTAGCTATGGCTACACCTTC.

This chain uses TRBV6-5 with TRBJ2-2, with TRBD1 matching 7 bases. V was pared by 11 bases and J by 3 bases, with 9 bases of the junction left unmatched. This CDR3 comprises 14 residues. Germline V gene lookup returns CDR1 MNHEY and CDR2 SVGAGI. The CDR3 region is CAASDRLHTGELFF. The CDR3 DNA sequence: TGTGCCGCCTCGGACAGGCTTCACACCGGGGAGCTGTTTTTT.

The chain combines TRBV7-9 with TRBJ1-6; unclear D gene. V dropped 1 base and J dropped 7 bases, with 8 bases sitting between them. CDR1 is SEHNR and CDR2 is FQNEAQ in the germline V gene (reference sequence). This CDR3 region has 14 residues. The CDR3: CASSLVVENSPLHF. The CDR3 region has the DNA TGTGCCAGCAGCTTAGTAGTGGAGAATTCACCCCTCCACTTT.

The chain combines TRBV9 with TRBJ2-5; 10 positions match TRBD2. Germline CDR1 and CDR2: SGDLS and YYNGEE. The ends lost 3 bases at V and 4 bases at J; junction bases unmatched: 18. This CDR3 has 19 amino acids. CDR3 sequence: CASSGKRGGGGLKGETQYF. CDR3 in DNA: TGTGCCAGCAGCGGGAAGCGGGGGGGCGGCGGTTTGAAGGGAGAGACCCAGTACTTC.

The rearrangement links TRBV5-4 to TRBJ2-1; 7 bases map to TRBD1. The CDR3 runs to 13 residues. The trim removed 3 bases at V and 13 bases at J, leaving 10 bases unmatched. Germline assignment: CDR1 SGHNT and CDR2 YYREEE (reference sequence). The CDR3 DNA follows: TGTGCCAGCAGCTCGGGACAGTCCCCAGGCCAGTTCTTC. This codes for CASSSGQSPGQFF.

The chain couples TRBV28 to TRBJ2-5; 7 nucleotides align to TRBD2. The germline V gene encodes CDR1 MDHEN and CDR2 SYDVKM. V lost 3 bases and J lost 2; bases outside the gene matches: 6. The CDR3 runs to 15 residues. CDR3 nucleotides: TGTGCCAGCAGTTTGGCACTAGCGCGACAAGAGACCCAGTACTTC. Protein sequence: CASSLALARQETQYF.

This clone is a singleton in its sample. The CDR3 sequence: CASSLEKGQGNQPQHF. CDR3 bases: TGTGCCAGCAGCTTGGAAAAGGGACAGGGGAATCAGCCCCAGCATTTT. The chain carries TRBV5-7 and TRBJ1-5, with 10 positions matching TRBD1. TRBV5-7 is flagged as an ORF with uncertain function. V lost 0 bases to trimming and J lost 4 bases; unmatched junction nucleotides: 4. There are 16 residues in the CDR3.

The CDR3 bases are TGCGCCAGCACCATCGGGGGGGCCTACGAGCAGTACTTC. It codes for CASTIGGAYEQYF. The rearrangement joins TRBV5-1 to TRBJ2-7; 8 bases agree with TRBD2. V lost 6 bases to trimming and J lost 2 bases; unmatched junction nucleotides: 4. This CDR3 spans 13 amino acids. The V gene's germline CDR1 is SGHRS and CDR2 YFSETQ.

V usage is TRBV6-5 and J usage is TRBJ2-1, with D tentatively TRBD1 (5 bases). CDR1 is MNHEY and CDR2 is SVGAGI in the germline V gene. The CDR3 has 13 amino acids. V was shortened by 10 bases and J by 1 base, with 11 bases between the two germline ends. The DNA for the CDR3 is TGTGCCACCCGACAGTCTTCCTACAATGAGCAGTTCTTC. This gives the protein CATRQSSYNEQFF.

The J gene is TRBJ1-4, the V gene TRBV6-5; 9 bases are shared with TRBD1. Trimming took 4 bases from V and 4 from J; bases not matched to a gene: 1. This CDR3 comprises 14 residues. The germline CDR1 and CDR2 sequences are MNHEY and SVGAGI. The CDR3 spells CASSLDRGNEKLFF. The CDR3 coding sequence is TGTGCCAGCAGTTTGGACAGGGGTAATGAAAAACTGTTTTTT.

The V gene is TRBV4-1, the J gene TRBJ1-6; the D gene is possibly TRBD1 (5 bases). V was clipped by 8 bases and J by 12 bases, with 26 bases between them. The CDR3 loop spans 16 amino acids. Germline assignment: CDR1 MGHRA and CDR2 YSYEKL. The DNA for the CDR3 is TGCGCCAGCTGCCGGCTGGAGGGCCCGTTGGGGGGACCCCTCCACTTT. Translated, it gives CASCRLEGPLGGPLHF.

The chain uses TRBV7-2 and TRBJ2-3; no reliable D call. The V gene's germline CDR1 is SGHTA and CDR2 FQGNSA. Trimming stripped 4 bases from V and 7 bases from J, with 12 bases between. The CDR3 covers 13 residues. CDR3 residues: CASSSSLVHTQYF. CDR3 DNA: TGTGCCAGCAGCTCGTCGCTAGTTCATACGCAGTATTTT.